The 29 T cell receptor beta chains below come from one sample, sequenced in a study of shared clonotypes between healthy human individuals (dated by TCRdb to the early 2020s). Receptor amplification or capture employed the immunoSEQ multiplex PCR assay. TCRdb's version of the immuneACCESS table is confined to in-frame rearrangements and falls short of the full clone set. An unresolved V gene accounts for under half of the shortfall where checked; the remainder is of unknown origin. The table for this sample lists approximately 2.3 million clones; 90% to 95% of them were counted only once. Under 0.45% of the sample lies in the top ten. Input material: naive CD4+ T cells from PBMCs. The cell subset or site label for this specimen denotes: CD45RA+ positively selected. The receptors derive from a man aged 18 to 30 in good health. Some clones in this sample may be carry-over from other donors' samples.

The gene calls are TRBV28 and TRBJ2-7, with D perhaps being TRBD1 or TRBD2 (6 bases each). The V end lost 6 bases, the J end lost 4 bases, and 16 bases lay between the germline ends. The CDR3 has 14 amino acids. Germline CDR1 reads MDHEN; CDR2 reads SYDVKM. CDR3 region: CASRLGGKTYEQYF. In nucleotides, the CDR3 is TGTGCCAGCAGGTTGGGGGGCAAAACGTACGAGCAGTACTTC.

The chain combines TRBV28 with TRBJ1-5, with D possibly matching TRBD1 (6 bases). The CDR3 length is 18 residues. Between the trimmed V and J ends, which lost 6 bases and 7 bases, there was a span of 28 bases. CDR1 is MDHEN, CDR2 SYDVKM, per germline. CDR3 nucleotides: TGTGCCAGCAGCATTCTCCCGGGAGGGGGATATGGAAGCCAGCCCCAGCATTTT. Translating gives CASSILPGGGYGSQPQHF.

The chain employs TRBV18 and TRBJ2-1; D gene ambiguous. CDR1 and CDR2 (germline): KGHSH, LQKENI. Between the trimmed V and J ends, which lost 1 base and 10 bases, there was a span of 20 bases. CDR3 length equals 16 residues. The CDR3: CASSPRGFGEAVEQFF. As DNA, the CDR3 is TGTGCCAGCTCACCACGTGGATTCGGTGAGGCGGTGGAGCAGTTCTTC.

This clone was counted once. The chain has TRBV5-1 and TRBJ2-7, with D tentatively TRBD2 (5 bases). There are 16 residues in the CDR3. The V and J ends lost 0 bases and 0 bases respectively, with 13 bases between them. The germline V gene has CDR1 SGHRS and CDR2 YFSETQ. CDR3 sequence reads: CASSLAGSGASYEQYF. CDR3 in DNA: TGCGCCAGCAGCTTGGCGGGGAGCGGTGCCTCCTACGAGCAGTACTTC.

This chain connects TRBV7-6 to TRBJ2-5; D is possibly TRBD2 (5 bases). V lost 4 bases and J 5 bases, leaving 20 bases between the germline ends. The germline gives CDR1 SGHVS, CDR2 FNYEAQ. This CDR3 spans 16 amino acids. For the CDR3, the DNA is TGTGCCAGCAGCTATCGGGCAGCTGGGCCGGGGGAGACCCAGTACTTC. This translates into CASSYRAAGPGETQYF.

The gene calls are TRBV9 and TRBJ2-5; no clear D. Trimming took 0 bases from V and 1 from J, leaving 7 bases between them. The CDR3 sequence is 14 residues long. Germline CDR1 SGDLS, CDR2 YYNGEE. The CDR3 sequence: CASSVGSLQETQYF. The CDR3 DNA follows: TGTGCCAGCAGCGTAGGGTCACTCCAAGAGACCCAGTACTTC.

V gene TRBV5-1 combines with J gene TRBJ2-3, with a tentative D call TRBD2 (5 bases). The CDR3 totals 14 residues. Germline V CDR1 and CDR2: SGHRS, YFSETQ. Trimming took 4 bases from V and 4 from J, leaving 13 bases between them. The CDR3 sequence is CASSLSDSADTQYF. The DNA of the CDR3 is TGCGCCAGCAGCCTTAGCGATTCTGCAGATACGCAGTATTTT. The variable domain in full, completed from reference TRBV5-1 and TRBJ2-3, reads KAGVTQTPRYLIKTRGQQVTLSCSPISGHRSVSWYQQTPGQGLQFLFEYFSETQRNKGNFPGRFSGRQFSNSRSEMNVSTLELGDSALYLCASSLSDSADTQYFGPGTRLTVL.

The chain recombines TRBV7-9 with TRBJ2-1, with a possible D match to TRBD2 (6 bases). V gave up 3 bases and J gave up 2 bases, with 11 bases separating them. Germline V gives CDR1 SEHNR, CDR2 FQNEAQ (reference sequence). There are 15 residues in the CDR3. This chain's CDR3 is CASSFPRGTYNEQFF. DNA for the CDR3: TGTGCCAGCAGCTTCCCCCGGGGGACCTACAATGAGCAGTTCTTC.

The CDR3 here is CATGPPRNNEQFF. The CDR3 DNA is TGTGCCACCGGACCCCCCCGCAATAATGAGCAGTTCTTC. The rearrangement links TRBV15 to TRBJ2-1; the D is unclear. Germline loops: CDR1 LNHNV, CDR2 YYDKDF (reference sequence). V was trimmed by 8 bases and J by 7 bases, leaving 15 bases between them. CDR3 length equals 13 residues.

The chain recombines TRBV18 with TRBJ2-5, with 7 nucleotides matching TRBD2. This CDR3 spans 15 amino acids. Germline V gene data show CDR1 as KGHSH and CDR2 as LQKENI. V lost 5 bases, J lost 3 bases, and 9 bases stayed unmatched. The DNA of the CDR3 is TGTGCCAGCTCATCAACTCCAGGACTAGAAGAGACCCAGTACTTC. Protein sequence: CASSSTPGLEETQYF.

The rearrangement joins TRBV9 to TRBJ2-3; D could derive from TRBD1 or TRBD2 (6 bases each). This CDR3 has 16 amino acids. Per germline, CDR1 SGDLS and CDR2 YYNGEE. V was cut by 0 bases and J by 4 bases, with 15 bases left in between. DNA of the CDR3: TGTGCCAGCAGCGTAGGAGGGGGGCAACCCGCAGATACGCAGTATTTT. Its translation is CASSVGGGQPADTQYF.

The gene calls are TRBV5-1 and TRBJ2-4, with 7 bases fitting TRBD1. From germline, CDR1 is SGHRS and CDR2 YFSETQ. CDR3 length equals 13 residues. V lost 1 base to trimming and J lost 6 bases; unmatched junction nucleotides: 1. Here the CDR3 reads CASSLHRGNIQYF. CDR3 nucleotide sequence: TGCGCCAGCAGCTTGCACAGGGGAAACATTCAGTACTTC.

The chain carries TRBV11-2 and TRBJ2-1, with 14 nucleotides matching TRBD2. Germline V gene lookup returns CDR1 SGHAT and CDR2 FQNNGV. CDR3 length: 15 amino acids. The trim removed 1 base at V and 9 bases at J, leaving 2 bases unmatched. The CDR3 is CASSLVGTSGGEQFF. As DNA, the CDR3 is TGTGCCAGCAGCTTAGTAGGGACTAGCGGGGGTGAGCAGTTCTTC.

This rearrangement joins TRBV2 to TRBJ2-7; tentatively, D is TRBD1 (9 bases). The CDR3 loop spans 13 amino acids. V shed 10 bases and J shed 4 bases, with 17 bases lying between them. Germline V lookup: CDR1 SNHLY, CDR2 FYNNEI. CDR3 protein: CATGGDRDYEQYF. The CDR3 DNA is TGTGCCACCGGGGGGGACAGGGATTACGAGCAGTACTTC.

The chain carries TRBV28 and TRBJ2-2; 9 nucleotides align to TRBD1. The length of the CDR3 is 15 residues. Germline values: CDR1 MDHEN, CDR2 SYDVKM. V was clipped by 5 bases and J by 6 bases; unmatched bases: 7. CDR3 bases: TGTGCCAGCAGTCTAGGACAGGGGAATCCCGGGGAGCTGTTTTTT. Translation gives CASSLGQGNPGELFF.

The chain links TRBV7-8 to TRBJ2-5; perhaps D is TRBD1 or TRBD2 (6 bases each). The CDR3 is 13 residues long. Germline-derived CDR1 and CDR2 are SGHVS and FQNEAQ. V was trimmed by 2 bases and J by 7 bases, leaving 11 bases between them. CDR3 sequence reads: CASSLRGGGTQYF. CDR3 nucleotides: TGTGCCAGCAGCTTAAGAGGGGGAGGGACCCAGTACTTC.

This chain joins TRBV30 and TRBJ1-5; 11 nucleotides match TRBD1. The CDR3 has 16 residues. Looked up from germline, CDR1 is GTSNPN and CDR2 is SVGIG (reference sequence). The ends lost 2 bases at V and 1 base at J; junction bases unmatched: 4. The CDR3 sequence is CAWSTRDRGSNQPQHF. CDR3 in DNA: TGTGCCTGGAGTACCCGGGACAGGGGGAGCAATCAGCCCCAGCATTTT.

The DNA for the CDR3 is TGTGCCAGCAGCGCGGCCTTAGCGAACACTGAAGCTTTCTTT. Its translation is CASSAALANTEAFF. This chain connects TRBV2 to TRBJ1-1; D remains unclear. The V and J ends lost 6 bases and 1 base respectively, with 12 bases between them. Germline CDR1 and CDR2: SNHLY and FYNNEI. CDR3 length equals 14 residues.

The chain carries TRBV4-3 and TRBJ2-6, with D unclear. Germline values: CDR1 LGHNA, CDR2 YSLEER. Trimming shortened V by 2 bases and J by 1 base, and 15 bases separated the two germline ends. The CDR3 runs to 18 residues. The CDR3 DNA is TGCGCCAGCAGCCAACTCCGAACAGCAGGTTCTGGGGCCAACGTCCTGACTTTC. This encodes CASSQLRTAGSGANVLTF.

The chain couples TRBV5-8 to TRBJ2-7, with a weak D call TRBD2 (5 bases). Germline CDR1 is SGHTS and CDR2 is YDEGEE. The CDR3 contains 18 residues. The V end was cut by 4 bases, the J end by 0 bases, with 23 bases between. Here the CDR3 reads CASSPGLFRLKNSYEQYF. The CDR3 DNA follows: TGTGCCAGCAGCCCGGGGTTGTTTAGGCTAAAAAACTCCTACGAGCAGTACTTC.

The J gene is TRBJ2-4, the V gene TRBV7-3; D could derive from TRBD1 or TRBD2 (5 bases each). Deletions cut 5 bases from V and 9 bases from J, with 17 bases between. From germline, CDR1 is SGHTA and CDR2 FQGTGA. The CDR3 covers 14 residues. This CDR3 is CASSLNRDAGIQYF. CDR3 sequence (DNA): TGTGCCAGCAGCCTCAACCGGGACGCGGGCATTCAGTACTTC.

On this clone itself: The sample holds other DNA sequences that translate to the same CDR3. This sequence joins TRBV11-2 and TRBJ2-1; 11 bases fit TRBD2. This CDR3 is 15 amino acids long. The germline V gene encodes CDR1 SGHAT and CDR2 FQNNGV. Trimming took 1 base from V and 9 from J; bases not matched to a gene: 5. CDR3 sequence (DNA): TGTGCCAGCAGCTTAGGTCTAGCGGGAGGATTTGAGCAGTTCTTC. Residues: CASSLGLAGGFEQFF.

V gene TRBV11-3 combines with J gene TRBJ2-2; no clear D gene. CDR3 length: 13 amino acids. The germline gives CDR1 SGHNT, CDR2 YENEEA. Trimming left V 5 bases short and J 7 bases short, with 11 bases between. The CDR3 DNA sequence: TGTGCCAGCAGCATTACCTACCTCGGGGAGCTGTTTTTT. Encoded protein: CASSITYLGELFF.

CDR3 sequence (DNA): TGTGCCTGGAGTGTTGGACTAGTGGGTGAGCAGTACTTC. It specifies CAWSVGLVGEQYF. The V gene is TRBV30, the J gene TRBJ2-7; TRBD2 agrees at 7 bases. CDR3 length: 13 amino acids. Trimming at V came to 0 bases and at J to 7 bases, leaving 6 bases not matched to a gene. Germline V gene sequence: CDR1 GTSNPN, CDR2 SVGIG (reference sequence).

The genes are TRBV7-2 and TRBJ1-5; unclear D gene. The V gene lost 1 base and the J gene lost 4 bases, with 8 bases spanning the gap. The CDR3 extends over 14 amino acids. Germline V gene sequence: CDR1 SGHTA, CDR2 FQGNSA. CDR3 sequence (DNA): TGTGCCAGCAGCTTAGGCAGGAAGAATCAGCCCCAGCATTTT. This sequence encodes CASSLGRKNQPQHF.

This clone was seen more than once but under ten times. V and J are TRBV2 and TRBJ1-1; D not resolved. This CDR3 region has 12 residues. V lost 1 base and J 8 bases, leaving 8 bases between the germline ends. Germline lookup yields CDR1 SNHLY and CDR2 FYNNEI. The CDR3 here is CASSEGTAEAFF. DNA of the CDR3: TGTGCCAGCAGTGAAGGGACGGCCGAAGCTTTCTTT.

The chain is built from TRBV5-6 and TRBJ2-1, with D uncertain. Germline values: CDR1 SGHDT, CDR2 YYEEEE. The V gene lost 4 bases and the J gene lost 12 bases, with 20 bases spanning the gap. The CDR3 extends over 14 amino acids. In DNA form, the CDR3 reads TGTGCCAGCAGCATCGGACCCCAGCCGGTTTGGCAGTTCTTC. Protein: CASSIGPQPVWQFF.

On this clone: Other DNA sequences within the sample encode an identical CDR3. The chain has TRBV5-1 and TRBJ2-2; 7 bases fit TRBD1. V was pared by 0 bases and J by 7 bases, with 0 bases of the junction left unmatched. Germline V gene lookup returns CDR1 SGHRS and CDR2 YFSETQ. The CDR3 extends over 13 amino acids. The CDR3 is CASSLGQGGELFF. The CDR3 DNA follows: TGCGCCAGCAGCTTGGGACAGGGCGGGGAGCTGTTTTTT.

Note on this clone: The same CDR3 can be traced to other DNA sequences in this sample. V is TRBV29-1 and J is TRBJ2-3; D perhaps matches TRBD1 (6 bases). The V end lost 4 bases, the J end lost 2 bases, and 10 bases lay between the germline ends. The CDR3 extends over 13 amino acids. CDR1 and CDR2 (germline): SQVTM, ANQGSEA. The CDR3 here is CSVGGRITDTQYF. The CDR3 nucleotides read TGCAGCGTTGGGGGGCGCATCACAGATACGCAGTATTTT.